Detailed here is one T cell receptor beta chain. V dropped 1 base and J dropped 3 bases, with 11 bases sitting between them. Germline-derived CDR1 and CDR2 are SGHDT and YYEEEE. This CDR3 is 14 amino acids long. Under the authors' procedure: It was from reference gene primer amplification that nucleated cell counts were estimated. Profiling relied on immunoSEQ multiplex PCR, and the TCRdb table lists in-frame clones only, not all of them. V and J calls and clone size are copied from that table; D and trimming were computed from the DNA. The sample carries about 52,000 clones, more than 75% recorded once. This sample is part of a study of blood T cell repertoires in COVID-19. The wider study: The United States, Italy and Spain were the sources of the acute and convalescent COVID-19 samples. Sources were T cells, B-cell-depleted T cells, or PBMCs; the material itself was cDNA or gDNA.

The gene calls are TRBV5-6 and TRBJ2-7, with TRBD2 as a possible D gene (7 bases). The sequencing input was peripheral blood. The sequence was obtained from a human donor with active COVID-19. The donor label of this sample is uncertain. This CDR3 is CASSLRGDYYEQYF. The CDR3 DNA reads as TGTGCCAGCAGCTTGAGGGGGGACTACTACGAGCAGTACTTC.